This T cell receptor (beta chain) was profiled in a study of cytomegalovirus exposure and HLA in healthy donors. On this clone itself: What it binds is not known.

A multiplex PCR was run with 60 Vbeta primers and 13 Jbeta primers. Profiling relied on immunoSEQ multiplex PCR, and the TCRdb table lists in-frame clones only, not all of them. The sample shows approximately 160,000 clones, 60% to 80% of them seen only once. Study-level results: In a later analysis, DRB1 alleles had the most associated TCRs; HLA-C alleles the fewest. In a later analysis, specific HLA alleles were associated with 16,000 or so TCR beta sequences at a 0.05 false discovery rate. Earlier results showed most TCR beta V segments being productive about 87% or about 30% of the time. Researchers reported from a later analysis that most CMV-associated TCR beta chains appeared HLA-restricted.

The CDR3 runs 14 residues. V lost 6 bases to trimming and J lost 5 bases, with 15 bases between them. CDR1 SGHTA and CDR2 FQGNSA come from the germline V gene. The sequence derives from a woman in her 40s in good health and CMV-seropositive. V gene TRBV7-2 combines with J gene TRBJ2-3, with D perhaps matching TRBD2 (6 bases). The specimen sequenced was PBMCs. The CDR3 is CASSRGLLGDTQYF. CDR3 nucleotides: TGTGCCAGCAGTCGGGGACTGCTTGGAGATACGCAGTATTTT.